The clone carrying this TCR beta chain was picked up a small number of times. These data belong to a study of blood T cell repertoires in COVID-19. About the research overall: PBMCs, B-cell-depleted T cells, or T cells were the source of the cDNA or gDNA that made up the material.

Ages ranged from about 18 to 89 years, with residence in fewer than 25 US areas. Trimming removed 0 bases from V and 1 base from J; junction bases left unmatched: 9. CDR1 LNHNV and CDR2 YYDKDF come from the germline V gene (reference sequence). This CDR3 has 18 amino acids. Assay used: immunoSEQ multiplex PCR; TCRdb lists only in-frame clones, some missing. Of 320,000 or so clones listed, around 85% are singletons. This clonotype was obtained from a woman aged 30 to 39 who had been exposed to COVID-19. What was sequenced was PBMCs or T cells enriched from blood (not recorded which). The rearrangement uses TRBV15 and TRBJ1-1; 9 nucleotides line up with TRBD1. The CDR3 region has the DNA TGTGCCACCAGCAGAGAGTTCGGACAGGGGACTTCGAACACTGAAGCTTTCTTT. Its translation: CATSREFGQGTSNTEAFF.